The 12 T cell receptor beta chains below were found in one sample sequenced in a study of graft-versus-host responses after intestinal transplantation. The antigens for these receptors are not known. Sequencing was performed with immunoSEQ multiplex PCR; in TCRdb, only in-frame clones are kept and a portion is missing. Here the sample spans about 92,000 clones, around four fifths being singletons. Sequenced material: unstimulated CD8+ T cells sorted from spleen or lymph node cells, taken before intestinal transplant. The origin of the receptors is a human donor who received an intestinal transplant.

V is TRBV27 and J is TRBJ2-7; a weak D match, TRBD2 (5 bases). This CDR3 has 18 amino acids. The ends were cut back, 3 bases at V and 3 bases at J, with 24 bases in the middle. Germline values: CDR1 MNHEY, CDR2 SMNVEV (reference sequence). The CDR3 here is CASSFELIGVKWDYEQYF. The CDR3 DNA reads as TGTGCCAGCAGTTTCGAGCTTATCGGGGTAAAATGGGACTACGAGCAGTACTTC.

This clone was detected only once. V usage is TRBV7-6 and J usage is TRBJ2-7; 8 nucleotides line up with TRBD1. Germline CDR1 reads SGHVS; CDR2 reads FNYEAQ. The length of the CDR3 is 14 residues. V lost 5 bases to trimming and J lost 2 bases; unmatched junction nucleotides: 5. This CDR3 reads CASSPGQGAYEQYF. CDR3 DNA sequence: TGTGCCAGCAGCCCCGGACAGGGCGCCTACGAGCAGTACTTC.

V and J are TRBV6-6 and TRBJ2-1, with 7 bases that match TRBD1. The CDR3 consists of 15 residues. J was trimmed by 2 bases and V by 7 bases; bases with no gene match: 8. Germline CDR1 MNHNY, CDR2 SVGAGI (reference sequence). The CDR3 is CASTDDRVAYNEQFF. CDR3 bases: TGTGCCAGCACCGACGACAGGGTCGCCTACAATGAGCAGTTCTTC.

This chain joins TRBV4-1 and TRBJ2-5; D is unresolved. The CDR3 is 13 residues long. The V gene lost 1 base and the J gene lost 0 bases, with 3 bases spanning the gap. The germline V gene has CDR1 MGHRA and CDR2 YSYEKL. The CDR3 DNA reads TGCGCCAGCAGCCAAGCTCACCAAGAGACCCAGTACTTC. Translated: CASSQAHQETQYF.

V usage is TRBV10-3 and J usage is TRBJ2-6, with D possibly TRBD1 on 5 matching bases. Trimming removed 10 bases at V and 2 bases at J, with 12 bases between. CDR1 and CDR2 from the germline V gene are ENHRY and SYGVKD. The CDR3 covers 14 residues. The CDR3 DNA is TGTGCCAGCAAGGCAGGGACTGGGGCCAACGTCCTGACTTTC. It yields the protein CASKAGTGANVLTF.

The chain couples TRBV28 to TRBJ2-7, with 7 bases identical to TRBD1. The germline V gene encodes CDR1 MDHEN and CDR2 SYDVKM. The CDR3 runs 14 residues. V lost 2 bases to trimming and J lost 6 bases; unmatched junction nucleotides: 7. CDR3 sequence reads: CASSLGAPGGEQYF. CDR3 bases: TGTGCCAGCAGTTTAGGGGCCCCAGGGGGCGAGCAGTACTTC.

CDR3 region: CASSFQGNGELFF. CDR3 nucleotides: TGTGCCAGCAGTTTCCAGGGGAACGGGGAGCTGTTTTTT. The chain recombines TRBV27 with TRBJ2-2; D may be TRBD1 (6 bases). CDR1 and CDR2 (germline): MNHEY, SMNVEV (reference sequence). V lost 3 bases to trimming and J lost 7 bases, with 9 bases between them. This CDR3 comprises 13 residues.

This clone has more than one count but fewer than ten. The rearrangement uses TRBV5-1 and TRBJ2-7, with D possibly TRBD1 on 6 matching bases. V dropped 4 bases and J dropped 4 bases, with 12 bases sitting between them. Germline values: CDR1 SGHRS, CDR2 YFSETQ. The CDR3 runs to 13 residues. CDR3 region: CASSEGVGYEQYF. CDR3 DNA sequence: TGCGCCAGCAGCGAGGGGGTAGGGTACGAGCAGTACTTC.

The V and J genes are TRBV6-1 and TRBJ2-3; unclear D gene. The CDR3 is 14 amino acids. The V end was cut by 4 bases, the J end by 0 bases, with 8 bases between. The germline gives CDR1 MNHNS, CDR2 SASEGT. CDR3 sequence (DNA): TGTGCCAGCAGTGGCCAGGAGAGCACAGATACGCAGTATTTT. Amino acids: CASSGQESTDTQYF.

The J gene is TRBJ2-7, the V gene TRBV6-6; no clear D gene. The CDR3 loop spans 13 amino acids. The V end lost 0 bases, the J end lost 3 bases, and 6 bases lay between the germline ends. Germline CDR1 MNHNY, CDR2 SVGAGI (reference sequence). The CDR3 loop is CASSYSRHYEQYF. CDR3 coding DNA: TGTGCCAGCAGTTACTCGAGACACTACGAGCAGTACTTC.

The V and J genes are TRBV6-6 and TRBJ2-7; weak D call: TRBD1 (5 bases). In germline, CDR1 is MNHNY, CDR2 SVGAGI (reference sequence). CDR3 length equals 13 residues. Trimming cost V 2 bases and J 6 bases, with 11 bases left between them. The chain's CDR3 is CASSYVGRAEQYF. The DNA for the CDR3 is TGTGCCAGCAGTTACGTGGGCAGGGCCGAGCAGTACTTC.

The chain is built from TRBV6-5 and TRBJ1-6; the D is unclear. V lost 2 bases, J lost 0 bases, and 8 bases lay in between. Germline V gene sequence: CDR1 MNHEY, CDR2 SVGAGI. The CDR3 is 16 residues long. The CDR3 DNA follows: TGTGCCAGCAGTTACAAAGGGAGCTCCTATAATTCACCCCTCCACTTT. Protein: CASSYKGSSYNSPLHF.